A single sample is the source of the 21 T cell receptor beta chains below, sequenced in a study of blood T cell repertoires in COVID-19. Sequencing used immunoSEQ multiplex PCR; TCRdb keeps in-frame clones, though not all of them. Of roughly 20,000 clones listed, 77% are singletons. The specimen was peripheral blood. The receptors originated from a man aged 65 to 85 with COVID-19, enrolled during active disease.

This clone was picked up a small number of times. The CDR3 DNA sequence: TGTGCCAGCAGTTTGGAAACGGGAGGGCCAAACAATGAGCAGTTCTTC. Amino acid sequence: CASSLETGGPNNEQFF. V gene TRBV27 combines with J gene TRBJ2-1, with 8 positions matching TRBD2. The CDR3 sequence is 16 residues long. V lost 3 bases, J lost 5 bases, and 9 bases stayed unmatched. CDR1 is MNHEY and CDR2 is SMNVEV in the germline V gene (reference sequence).

The gene calls are TRBV7-2 and TRBJ2-7; 8 nucleotides align to TRBD2. Germline values: CDR1 SGHTA, CDR2 FQGNSA. The CDR3 has 15 residues. The junction had 16 bases not matched to a gene; V was cut back by 3 bases and J by 12 bases. The CDR3: CASSFLLAAGGNMYF. In nucleotides, the CDR3 is TGTGCCAGCAGCTTTTTACTAGCCGCGGGAGGAAACATGTACTTC.

This clone was detected only once. The chain couples TRBV19 to TRBJ2-7, with D tentatively TRBD1 (6 bases). Germline V lookup: CDR1 LNHDA, CDR2 SQIVND (reference sequence). The V gene lost 4 bases and the J gene lost 6 bases, with 7 bases spanning the gap. The CDR3 covers 11 residues. The chain's CDR3 is CASSRGGEQYF. CDR3 nucleotide sequence: TGTGCCAGTAGTAGAGGGGGCGAGCAGTACTTC.

V is TRBV5-4 and J is TRBJ2-2; 7 nucleotides align to TRBD1. This CDR3 contains 14 residues. With 4 bases clipped from V and 3 bases from J, the junction kept 3 bases outside the gene matches. The germline CDR1 and CDR2 sequences are SGHNT and YYREEE (reference sequence). This chain's CDR3 is CASSLTGYTGELFF. The CDR3 region has the DNA TGTGCCAGCAGCCTGACAGGGTACACCGGGGAGCTGTTTTTT. Based on the CDR3 plus reference TRBV5-4 and TRBJ2-2, the full variable domain is ETGVTQSPTHLIKTRGQQVTLRCSSQSGHNTVSWYQQALGQGPQFIFQYYREEENGRGNFPPRFSGLQFPNYSSELNVNALELDDSALYLCASSLTGYTGELFFGEGSRLTVL.

The rearrangement joins TRBV28 to TRBJ2-7; unclear D gene. The CDR3 runs 13 residues. The germline V gene has CDR1 MDHEN and CDR2 SYDVKM. Trimming shortened V by 3 bases and J by 3 bases, and 9 bases separated the two germline ends. CDR3 sequence: CASSLVALYEQYF. In DNA form, the CDR3 reads TGTGCCAGCAGTTTGGTAGCCCTCTACGAGCAGTACTTC.

The chain links TRBV6-6 to TRBJ1-4; weak D call: TRBD1 (5 bases). CDR3 size: 12 residues. Trimming cost V 6 bases and J 14 bases, with 16 bases left between them. Germline V gene data show CDR1 as MNHNY and CDR2 as SVGAGI (reference sequence). CDR3 sequence: CASSPAEGTLFF. The CDR3 DNA follows: TGTGCCAGCAGCCCGGCGGAGGGGACTCTGTTTTTT.

The chain has TRBV10-3 and TRBJ1-2; the D is unclear. The V and J ends lost 3 bases and 6 bases respectively, with 11 bases between them. CDR1 and CDR2 from the germline V gene are ENHRY and SYGVKD. This CDR3 is built from 13 residues. The CDR3 is CAISEGESDGYTF. DNA for the CDR3: TGTGCCATCAGTGAAGGAGAGTCCGATGGCTACACCTTC.

A few counts support this clone. This rearrangement joins TRBV7-9 to TRBJ1-3; 7 bases match TRBD1. CDR1 and CDR2 (germline): SEHNR, FQNEAQ (reference sequence). The CDR3 runs 13 residues. V lost 7 bases and J lost 5; bases outside the gene matches: 5. CDR3 sequence reads: CASTGQARNTIYF. Here the CDR3 DNA reads TGTGCCAGCACCGGACAGGCAAGAAACACCATATATTTT.

This clone is a singleton in its sample. The V and J genes are TRBV25-1 and TRBJ2-3, with 8 nucleotides matching TRBD2. The CDR3 runs 15 residues. V shed 6 bases and J 3 bases; nucleotides not matched to a gene: 8. The V gene's germline CDR1 is MGHDK and CDR2 SYGVNS. CDR3 sequence (DNA): TGTGCCAGCAGCTCCGGGGGGGGTTTTACAGATACGCAGTATTTT. It translates to CASSSGGGFTDTQYF.

J is TRBJ2-2 and V is TRBV7-7, with D tentatively TRBD1 (5 bases). Between the trimmed V and J ends, which lost 5 bases and 1 base, there was a span of 14 bases. The CDR3 totals 16 residues. Looked up from germline, CDR1 is SSHAT and CDR2 is FNYEAQ (reference sequence). CDR3 in DNA: TGTGCCAGCAGCCCCAGACAGCCACTGAACACCGGGGAGCTGTTTTTT. Protein sequence: CASSPRQPLNTGELFF. Based on the CDR3 plus reference TRBV7-7 and TRBJ2-2, the full variable domain is GAGVSQSPRYKVTKRGQDVTLRCDPISSHATLYWYQQALGQGPEFLTYFNYEAQPDKSGLPSDRFSAERPEGSISTLTIQRTEQRDSAMYRCASSPRQPLNTGELFFGEGSRLTVL.

The chain employs TRBV7-2 and TRBJ2-7; 9 bases are shared with TRBD2. The CDR3 contains 14 residues. The germline V gene encodes CDR1 SGHTA and CDR2 FQGNSA. Unmatched junction bases numbered 4, after V lost 4 bases and J lost 3 bases. The CDR3 spells CASSSSGANYEQYF. For the CDR3, the DNA is TGTGCCAGCAGCTCTAGCGGGGCCAACTACGAGCAGTACTTC.

The chain is built from TRBV29-1 and TRBJ1-1, with D uncertain. In germline, CDR1 is SQVTM, CDR2 ANQGSEA. There are 15 residues in the CDR3. V lost 2 bases, J lost 0 bases, and 13 bases lay in between. CDR3 sequence: CSVELFQIMNTEAFF. DNA of the CDR3: TGCAGCGTTGAATTATTCCAGATCATGAACACTGAAGCTTTCTTT.

The chain has TRBV7-2 and TRBJ1-2; 7 bases map to TRBD1. The CDR3 is 15 amino acids. Germline V CDR1 and CDR2: SGHTA, FQGNSA. Trimming took 5 bases from V and 0 from J; bases not matched to a gene: 6. The CDR3 sequence is CASSPYRGSNYGYTF. The DNA for the CDR3 is TGTGCCAGCAGCCCCTACAGGGGATCTAACTATGGCTACACCTTC.

This clone has just a few counts. The chain uses TRBV4-1 and TRBJ1-2; 9 bases match TRBD1. With 1 base clipped from V and 2 bases from J, the junction kept 5 bases outside the gene matches. The CDR3 runs to 16 residues. Germline lookup yields CDR1 MGHRA and CDR2 YSYEKL. CDR3 DNA: TGCGCCAGCAGCCAAGGGGGACAGGGATCAAACTATGGCTACACCTTC. Encoded protein: CASSQGGQGSNYGYTF.

The CDR3 DNA reads as TGTGCCAGCAGACTCGGGACAACGCAGTTCTTC. It specifies CASRLGTTQFF. V gene TRBV27 combines with J gene TRBJ2-1; D is perhaps TRBD1 (6 bases). Germline V gene lookup returns CDR1 MNHEY and CDR2 SMNVEV (reference sequence). V was pared by 6 bases and J by 12 bases, with 12 bases between. CDR3 length: 11 residues.

With respect to this clone: Compared with germline, one end of the junction differs, possibly owing to a read error. The DNA for the CDR3 is TGCTTCGGACAGGAAAGGACAGATACGCAGTATTTT. This codes for CFGQERTDTQYF. The V and J genes are TRBV6-4 and TRBJ2-3, with 7 nucleotides matching TRBD1. The germline V gene encodes CDR1 MRHNA and CDR2 SNTAGT. The CDR3 totals 12 residues.

The chain recombines TRBV12-3 or TRBV12-4 with TRBJ1-6; D remains ambiguous. V was pared by 4 bases and J by 10 bases, with 11 bases between. CDR3 length: 13 amino acids. CDR3 sequence (DNA): TGTGCCAGCAGTTCCCAGGTCGACTCACCCCTCCACTTT. This sequence encodes CASSSQVDSPLHF.

The chain employs TRBV2 and TRBJ2-7; TRBD1 aligns across 8 bases. The V segment lost 8 bases and the J segment 2 bases; nucleotides outside the gene matches: 8. The CDR3 loop spans 14 amino acids. Germline CDR1 is SNHLY and CDR2 is FYNNEI. The CDR3 loop reads CASVEDRATYEQYF. For the CDR3, the DNA is TGTGCCAGCGTGGAGGACAGGGCTACCTACGAGCAGTACTTC. The full variable domain, in which reference TRBV2 and TRBJ2-7 provide the parts outside the CDR3, is EPEVTQTPSHQVTQMGQEVILRCVPISNHLYFYWYRQILGQKVEFLVSFYNNEISEKSEIFDDQFSVERPDGSNFTLKIRSTKLEDSAMYFCASVEDRATYEQYFGPGTRLTVT.

V usage is TRBV27 and J usage is TRBJ2-7, with 7 bases lining up with TRBD2. The ends lost 5 bases at V and 3 bases at J; junction bases unmatched: 10. There are 15 residues in the CDR3. Germline V gives CDR1 MNHEY, CDR2 SMNVEV (reference sequence). As DNA, the CDR3 is TGTGCCAGCAGTCACCGCCCCCGGGACTACTACGAGCAGTACTTC. It specifies CASSHRPRDYYEQYF.

The chain combines TRBV5-1 with TRBJ1-5; D may be TRBD1 (6 bases). The germline CDR1 and CDR2 sequences are SGHRS and YFSETQ. This CDR3 has 17 amino acids. V was clipped by 0 bases and J by 2 bases, with 15 bases between them. The CDR3, as DNA: TGCGCCAGCAGCTTGGGTCAACAGGGCTGGGGCAATCAGCCCCAGCATTTT. Protein: CASSLGQQGWGNQPQHF.

The chain has TRBV6-2 or TRBV6-3 and TRBJ2-7; D possibly corresponds to TRBD1 (6 bases). CDR3 length: 17 amino acids. Trimming stripped 0 bases from V and 7 bases from J, with 22 bases between. Looked up from germline, CDR1 is MNHEY and CDR2 is SVGEGT. The CDR3 DNA reads as TGTGCCAGCAGTTACTCGAGCAGGGGAGACAATAGTAGGGAGCAGTACTTC. It translates to CASSYSSRGDNSREQYF.